This T cell receptor (beta chain) is from a study of shared clonotypes between healthy human individuals. Study results and caveats: It was the non-shared clonotypes that had lower generation probabilities than clonotypes shared by all four donors. The study generally estimated greater richness for naive than memory subsets.

About this clone itself: The antigen remains unidentified.

Using immunoSEQ multiplex PCR, the repertoire was profiled, and TCRdb retains in-frame clones only, with some absent. The sample has roughly 2.2 million clones; about 92% are singletons. The split of CD4+ cells yielded CD45RA+ naive and CD45RA-negative memory subsets. This TCR came from a young man in good health. Some clones in this sample may be carry-over from other donors' samples. The material sequenced was naive CD4+ T cells from PBMCs. This sample's subset: CD45RA+ positively selected.

The CDR3 here is CAWSVQLRDIRPQHF. The CDR3 nucleotides read TGTGCCTGGAGTGTACAACTCAGGGATATTCGGCCCCAGCATTTT. The chain is built from TRBV30 and TRBJ1-5; D is possibly TRBD1 (5 bases). This CDR3 spans 15 amino acids. Per germline, CDR1 GTSNPN and CDR2 SVGIG (reference sequence). V dropped 0 bases and J dropped 9 bases, with 18 bases sitting between them.